This is a list of T cell receptor beta chains from one sample in a study of T cell repertoires in cytomegalovirus infection. Each CDR3 protein is one row after TCRdb ran MiXCR on the reads. In the table there are hundreds of thousands of distinct CDR3 sequences, approximately 31% of which are singletons. What these receptors recognize is not known. This specimen consisted of cultured CD8+ T cells from PBMCs, obtained from culture after CMV antigen stimulation. The receptors were sampled from a human donor in good health (CMV status not recorded). Some clones in this sample may be carry-over from other donors' samples. The CDR3 runs from the conserved cysteine through the conserved F or W. The D gene is left open where the match is weak. The size of a clone is reported for some rows only, either as once, few or many, or as a class for expanded clones.

NA	NA	TRBV5-1	TRBJ1-1	TGCGCCAGCAGCTTGCCAGCTACAAACACTGAAGCTTTCTTT	CASSLPATNTEAFF
TRBD2	few	TRBV28	TRBJ2-1	TGTGCCAGCAGTTTAGAGACTAGCGGGGGGGCGTACAATGAGCAGTTCTTC	CASSLETSGGAYNEQFF
TRBD1	once	TRBV10-3	TRBJ2-2	TGTGCCATACGGACAGGGAGGACCGGGGAGCTGTTTTTT	CAIRTGRTGELFF
NA	NA	TRBV27	TRBJ1-1	TGTGCCAGCAGTACGGGTGTCCCCACTGAAGCTTTCTTT	CASSTGVPTEAFF
NA	few	TRBV12-3/TRBV12-4	TRBJ1-1	TGTGCCAGCTGTAGGGCCAAGAACACTGAAGCTTTCTTT	CASCRAKNTEAFF
TRBD1	few	TRBV7-8	TRBJ2-2	TGTGCCAGCAGCTCGGGACAGGGGCACGGGGAGCTGTTTTTT	CASSSGQGHGELFF
NA	many	TRBV10-3	TRBJ2-1	TGTGCCATCAGTGAAGCACGGGGGAGCTCCTACAATGAGCAGTTCTTC	CAISEARGSSYNEQFF
TRBD1	NA	TRBV6-5	TRBJ1-5	TGTGCCAGCAAACAGGGGCCCCATCAGCCCCAGCATTTT	CASKQGPHQPQHF
NA	NA	TRBV29-1	TRBJ1-2	TGCAGCGTGATACAGGGAACCTATGGCTACACCTTC	CSVIQGTYGYTF
TRBD1	NA	TRBV7-9	TRBJ1-2	TGTGCCAGCAGCTTGGGGACAGGAACCCTCTATGGCTACACCTTC	CASSLGTGTLYGYTF
TRBD1	NA	TRBV20-1	TRBJ2-1	TGCAGTGCTAAGAGACAGGGCGGTGACAATGAGCAGTTCTTC	CSAKRQGGDNEQFF
TRBD2	few	TRBV11-1	TRBJ2-3	TGTGCCAGCAGACCGGCGACTAGCGGGGGGGACCCTAGCACAGATACGCAGTATTTT	CASRPATSGGDPSTDTQYF
TRBD2	few	TRBV7-9	TRBJ2-4	TGTGCCAGCAGCATGCTTAGCGGGGTCCCCAAAAACATTCAGTACTTC	CASSMLSGVPKNIQYF
NA	NA	TRBV12-5	TRBJ2-1	TGTGCTAGTATGGGGGACGGGCAGTTCTTC	CASMGDGQFF
NA	many	TRBV28	TRBJ2-1	TGTGCCAGCCTTGAAGGGGGGAGTGAGCAGTTCTTC	CASLEGGSEQFF
NA	NA	TRBV10-3	TRBJ2-2	TGTGCCATCAGAGAGTTCTCAGGCCAGAACACCGGGGAGCTGTTTTTT	CAIREFSGQNTGELFF
NA	many	TRBV7-2	TRBJ1-4	TGTGCCAGCAGCTTAGACCCGGGACAAGCTAATGAAAAACTGTTTTTT	CASSLDPGQANEKLFF
TRBD1	NA	TRBV27	TRBJ2-3	TGTGCCAGCAGTTCCCTCCCGGGACAGGGGCCATACGGACCCACAGATACGCAGTATTTT	CASSSLPGQGPYGPTDTQYF
TRBD2	many	TRBV7-8	TRBJ2-2	TGTGCCAGCAGCTTAGCAGCGGGGCCCACCGGGGAGCTGTTTTTT	CASSLAAGPTGELFF
NA	NA	TRBV5-1	TRBJ2-3	TGCGCCAGCAGCTTGGAACTAGGCGGTCGGGATACGCAGTATTTT	CASSLELGGRDTQYF
NA	once	TRBV27	TRBJ2-7	TGTGCCGCCGCACAGGGAGCGACTTACGAGCAGTACTTC	CAAAQGATYEQYF
NA	NA	TRBV2	TRBJ2-1	TGTGCCAGCAGTGACTACAGAAACAATGAGCAGTTCTTC	CASSDYRNNEQFF
NA	few	TRBV10-3	TRBJ1-1	TGTGCCATCAGTGACCCAGAGCACGCGAACACTGAAGCTTTCTTT	CAISDPEHANTEAFF
NA	many	TRBV11-2	TRBJ2-3	TGTGCCAGCAGCTTAGAATCGGCAGATACGCAGTATTTT	CASSLESADTQYF